This T cell receptor (beta chain) appears in the sequencing data of a study of chemoradiotherapy in HPV16-positive cancers. Study information: Candidate HPV-specific clones and shared TCR motifs came from a couple of HPV16-positive patients.

Study-level findings and limits: HPV-specific T cells were functionally defined from only two HPV16-positive patients. In HPV16-positive patients, HPV-responsive T-cell expansion tracked better recurrence-free survival.

The CDR3 loop spans 14 amino acids. The germline CDR1 and CDR2 sequences are SEHNR and FQNEAQ (reference sequence). With 8 bases clipped from V and 4 bases from J, the junction kept 6 bases outside the gene matches. Notes on this clone: As yet, its antigen is unknown.

Using immunoSEQ multiplex PCR, the repertoire was profiled, and TCRdb retains in-frame clones only, with some absent. The repertoire consists of over 10,000 clones, with 81% occurring once and the leading ten covering under 1.2%. Repeated repertoire sampling spanned the course of chemoradiotherapy. J is TRBJ2-3 and V is TRBV7-9; 10 bases are shared with TRBD1. The clonotype comes from a human donor with HPV-associated anogenital cancer. The sample was gathered from a patient who underwent chemoradiotherapy. The CDR3 reads CASGLGQGADTQYF. The CDR3 region has the DNA TGTGCCAGCGGCCTAGGACAGGGGGCAGATACGCAGTATTTT.